Following are 6 T cell receptor beta chains from one sample sequenced in a study of neurological immune-mediated disorders. TCRdb analysed the 5' RACE reads with MiXCR anew, one entry per CDR3 protein. The sample shows 70,000 to 90,000 distinct CDR3 sequences, approximately 5% of them seen only once. Sequenced: PBMCs. These TCRs come from a woman in her 30s with multiple sclerosis.

This clonotype was recorded many times. CDR3 region: CASSARSGSTYNEQFF. As DNA, the CDR3 is TGCGCCAGCAGCGCCAGAAGCGGGAGTACCTACAATGAGCAGTTCTTC. This sequence joins TRBV5-1 and TRBJ2-1; 8 nucleotides line up with TRBD2. The CDR3 loop spans 16 amino acids. Looked up from germline, CDR1 is SGHRS and CDR2 is YFSETQ. Trimming cost V 4 bases and J 2 bases; bases outside gene matches: 8.

The rearrangement links TRBV10-3 to TRBJ1-5, with 11 nucleotides matching TRBD1. The junction had 6 bases not matched to a gene; V was cut back by 2 bases and J by 6 bases. Germline CDR1 is ENHRY and CDR2 is SYGVKD. CDR3 length: 16 residues. The CDR3 is CAISERGTGGSQPQHF. CDR3 in DNA: TGTGCCATCAGTGAGCGGGGGACAGGGGGAAGTCAGCCCCAGCATTTT.

This clonotype came up a few times. The chain uses TRBV3-1 and TRBJ2-4, with 9 bases matching TRBD1. V shed 4 bases and J 7 bases; nucleotides not matched to a gene: 5. Per the germline V gene, CDR1 is LGHDT and CDR2 is YNNKEL (reference sequence). The CDR3 is made up of 14 amino acids. The CDR3, as DNA: TGTGCCAGCAGCCTAGGGACAGGGTTGAACATTCAGTACTTC. Protein: CASSLGTGLNIQYF.

There are many counts of this clonotype. Given a much more abundant clone one base away, this may be a read error. CDR3 region: CSVEDPGKEIQYF. The CDR3 DNA reads as TGCAGCGTTGAAGATCCTGGGAAGGAAATTCAGTACTTC. The chain carries TRBV29-1 and TRBJ2-4, with D hard to call. V lost 0 bases, J lost 10 bases, and 13 bases lay in between. In germline, CDR1 is SQVTM, CDR2 ANQGSEA. The length of the CDR3 is 13 residues. The full variable domain, rest sourced from reference TRBV29-1 and TRBJ2-4, is SAVISQKPSRDICQRGTSLTIQCQVDSQVTMMFWYRQQPGQSLTLIATANQGSEATYESGFVIDKFPISRPNLTFSTLTVSNMSPEDSSIYLCSVEDPGKEIQYFGAGTRLSVL.

This clonotype came up many times. V is TRBV12-3 or TRBV12-4 and J is TRBJ2-1, with TRBD1 matching over 7 bases. J lost 8 bases, V lost 6 bases, and 13 bases had no gene match. This CDR3 is built from 15 residues. The DNA for the CDR3 is TGTGCCAGCAGCGGACGGCAGGGGGACAGAGATGAGCAGTTCTTC. Its protein product is CASSGRQGDRDEQFF.

This clonotype was recorded at least ten times. The V gene is TRBV7-9, the J gene TRBJ2-7, with D unresolved. Germline CDR1 SEHNR, CDR2 FQNEAQ (reference sequence). Deletions cut 1 base from V and 2 bases from J, with 9 bases between. The length of the CDR3 is 14 residues. CDR3 coding DNA: TGTGCCAGCAGCTTAGGGACGCAAACCTACGAGCAGTACTTC. Translation: CASSLGTQTYEQYF.